This TCR beta chain came from a study of T cell changes during pregnancy in multiple sclerosis (dated by TCRdb to the late 2010s). Study-wide context: In women with multiple sclerosis, the researchers looked at how the T cell repertoire shifted as pregnancy progressed.

With respect to this clone: Its specific antigen is unknown. Base qualities were left out, and no much larger clone turns up one base away.

Reading the germline V gene (reference sequence) gives CDR1 SEHNR and CDR2 FQNEAQ. From its cysteine to its phenylalanine, the CDR3 spans 15 amino acids. CDR3 DNA only is kept here, 45 bases in frame from base 1. V is pruned by 2 bases and J by 4 bases, leaving 6 bases of the junction without a gene match. Library preparation was by the immunoSEQ multiplex PCR assay. The table was pulled from immuneACCESS by TCRdb, which kept in-frame rearrangements only. Such tables lose some clones; where checked, under half of the loss comes from unresolved V genes, and the rest has no known cause. The sample data list about 36,000 clones, and approximately 90% of these were observed just once. About 10% of the sample is held by the ten biggest clonotypes.

This receptor was obtained from a female donor with multiple sclerosis, enrolled in a pregnancy study. This chain is built from TRBV7-9 and TRBJ1-2, and TRBD1 aligns with 8 junction nucleotides. The specimen comprised CD8+ T cells from peripheral blood mononuclear cells, sampled in the third trimester of pregnancy. CDR3 reads: CASSLSQGASYGYTF. The sequenced DNA: TGTGCCAGCAGCTTATCCCAGGGGGCAAGCTATGGCTACACCTTC.